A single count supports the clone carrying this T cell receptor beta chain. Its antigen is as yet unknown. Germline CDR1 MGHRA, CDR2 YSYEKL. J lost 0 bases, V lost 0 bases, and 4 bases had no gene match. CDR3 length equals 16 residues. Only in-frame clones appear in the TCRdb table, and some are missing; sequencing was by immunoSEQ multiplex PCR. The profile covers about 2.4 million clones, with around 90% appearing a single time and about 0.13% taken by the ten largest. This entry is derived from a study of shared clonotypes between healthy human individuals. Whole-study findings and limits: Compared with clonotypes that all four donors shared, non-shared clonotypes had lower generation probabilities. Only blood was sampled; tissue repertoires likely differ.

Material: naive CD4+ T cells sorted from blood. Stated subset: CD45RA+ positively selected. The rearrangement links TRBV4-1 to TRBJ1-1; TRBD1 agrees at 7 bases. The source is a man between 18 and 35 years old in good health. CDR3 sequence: CASSQDRTGLNTEAFF. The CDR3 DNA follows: TGCGCCAGCAGCCAAGATCGGACAGGCTTGAACACTGAAGCTTTCTTT.